A selection of T cell receptor beta chains follows, all from one sample in a study of CD8+CD57+ T cells in acquired aplastic anemia. MiXCR was run by TCRdb on the reads, yielding one entry per CDR3 protein. The sample yields 200,000 to 250,000 distinct CDR3 sequences, roughly 60% seen once. Material: sorted CD4+, CD8+, or CD8+CD57+ T cells (not recorded which) from PBMCs. These TCRs come from a human donor with aplastic anemia. The CDR3 runs from the conserved cysteine through the conserved F or W. A D gene is named only where the DNA matches it firmly. Rows may omit the clone size; those that give it use once, few, many or a size class.

clone size,V gene,J gene,D gene,CDR3 length,CDR3 DNA,CDR3 protein
.,TRBV29-1,TRBJ2-7,TRBD2,12,TGCAGCGGTGGGACTAGCGGGCACGAGCAGTACTTC,CSGGTSGHEQYF
.,TRBV2,TRBJ1-3,.,11,TGTGCCATCAAAGAACTAAACACCATATATTTT,CAIKELNTIYF
.,TRBV4-3,TRBJ1-6,.,14,TGCGCCAGCAGCCATCGGGGGACGAATTCACCCCTCCACTTT,CASSHRGTNSPLHF
.,TRBV2,TRBJ1-3,TRBD1,14,TGTGCCAGCAGCCGGACAGGGACCGGAAACACCATATATTTT,CASSRTGTGNTIYF
.,TRBV10-3,TRBJ2-1,.,15,TGTGCCAGCAGCCCCCGTTCTAGGGATAGGGATGAGCAGTTCTTC,CASSPRSRDRDEQFF
.,TRBV20-1,TRBJ2-6,.,13,TGCAGTGCTAGAGACGACGGGGCCAACGTCCTGACTTTC,CSARDDGANVLTF
few,TRBV25-1,TRBJ2-3,.,16,TGTGCCAGCAGTCATTCTTCGACAACTACAACAGATACGCAGTATTTT,CASSHSSTTTTDTQYF
.,TRBV7-8,TRBJ1-5,.,16,TGTGCCAGCAACTTGGCAGGGCAGGGTGTGGATCAGCCCCAGCATTTT,CASNLAGQGVDQPQHF
.,TRBV5-5,TRBJ2-4,TRBD1,15,TGTGCCAGCAGCTCTCCTTGGACAGGGGAGAACATTCAGTACTTC,CASSSPWTGENIQYF
.,TRBV7-6,TRBJ2-5,.,15,TGTGCCAGCAGCAAGGGTGGGGGGGGCATGGAGACCCAGTACTTC,CASSKGGGGMETQYF
.,TRBV18,TRBJ1-1,.,12,TGTGCCAGCTCACGGGACAACACTGAAGCTTTCTTT,CASSRDNTEAFF
.,TRBV2,TRBJ2-7,.,13,TGTGCCAGCAGTGTGGAAGAACTCAGCGAGCAGTACTTC,CASSVEELSEQYF
.,TRBV7-9,TRBJ1-2,.,17,TGTGCCAGCAGCTCACCCCGGGGGTCCTACGCTAACTATGGCTACACCTTC,CASSSPRGSYANYGYTF
.,TRBV10-1,TRBJ2-5,TRBD2,16,TGCGCCAGCAGTGAGTCGGGTAGCGGGGTCCAAGAGACCCAGTACTTC,CASSESGSGVQETQYF
few,TRBV24-1,TRBJ1-1,.,15,TGTGCCACCAGTGATTTGGACACAGGGTCTATTGAAGCTTTCTTT,CATSDLDTGSIEAFF
once,TRBV19,TRBJ1-1,.,13,TGTGCCAGTAGTATGGGGGGAAGGACTGAAGCTTTCTTT,CASSMGGRTEAFF
.,TRBV2,TRBJ1-5,.,14,TGTGCCAGCAGTGTAGGGCGAGGCAATCAGCCCCAGCATTTT,CASSVGRGNQPQHF
.,TRBV10-3,TRBJ2-1,TRBD2,16,TGTGCCATCAGTTCACCCGGAACTAGCGGCCTCTACGAGCAGTTCTTC,CAISSPGTSGLYEQFF
.,TRBV20-1,TRBJ2-7,TRBD2,16,TGCAGTGCTAGACCACGAGGGACTAGCGGGATATACGAGCAGTACTTC,CSARPRGTSGIYEQYF
.,TRBV20-1,TRBJ2-2,.,15,TGCAGTGCTAGAGATCCACGCGGCAACACCGGGGAGCTGTTTTTT,CSARDPRGNTGELFF
few,TRBV10-1,TRBJ1-3,.,15,TGCGCCAGCAGGCAGCAGGAGGTATCTGGAAACACCATATATTTT,CASRQQEVSGNTIYF
.,TRBV19,TRBJ1-2,.,14,TGTGCCAGTAGTTGTTCGGGGGATGACTATGGCTACACCTTC,CASSCSGDDYGYTF
.,TRBV2,TRBJ2-7,.,15,TGTGCCAGCACACCTCCGACGGCCTACGCCTACGAGCAGTACTTC,CASTPPTAYAYEQYF
.,TRBV14,TRBJ2-7,.,13,TGTGCCAGCAGCTCACATCAGGGTTCCGAGCAGTACTTC,CASSSHQGSEQYF
once,TRBV20-1,TRBJ1-2,.,13,TGCAGTGCTATCAGGGGTTACCTCTATGGCTACACCTTC,CSAIRGYLYGYTF
once,TRBV7-2,TRBJ2-1,.,14,TGTGCCAGCAGCTTTGGAGGGATCGGGACTGAGCAGTTCTTC,CASSFGGIGTEQFF
.,TRBV9,TRBJ2-6,.,14,TGTGCCAGCAGCGTAGAATCAGCGGTGGACGTCCTGACTTTC,CASSVESAVDVLTF
.,TRBV2,TRBJ2-3,.,14,TGTGCCAGCAGTGCGACAGGTTGGGCAGATACGCAGTATTTT,CASSATGWADTQYF
.,TRBV20-1,TRBJ2-3,.,12,TGCAGCTTCAGGAAGGGTGCAGATACGCAGTATTTT,CSFRKGADTQYF
.,TRBV20-1,TRBJ2-7,.,14,TGTAGTGCCAGGGACGGGGCGGTTGATTACGAGCAGTGCTTC,CSARDGAVDYEQCF
many,TRBV2,TRBJ1-2,.,15,TGTGCCAGCAGTGAAGGCCCGGGAGAGGTTTTAGGCTACACCTTC,CASSEGPGEVLGYTF
.,TRBV2,TRBJ2-7,TRBD1,14,TGTGCCAGCCGTAAGGGACAGGGGTTCCACGAGCAGTACTTC,CASRKGQGFHEQYF
.,TRBV19,TRBJ1-1,TRBD1,16,TGTGCCAGTAGCCGTGGACAGGGACAAGGCCGGGCTGAAGCTTTCTTT,CASSRGQGQGRAEAFF
few,TRBV9,TRBJ2-7,TRBD1,14,TGTGCCAGCAGCGAGGGACAGGTGGCCTACGAGCAGTACTTC,CASSEGQVAYEQYF
.,TRBV7-9,TRBJ2-3,TRBD2,18,TGTGCCAGCAGCTTAGCCGGGACTAGCGGGAGTCAGGCAGATACGCAGTATTTT,CASSLAGTSGSQADTQYF
.,TRBV7-9,TRBJ1-1,.,14,TGTGCCAGCAGCTTAGGTTCCATAAACACTGAAGCTTTCTTT,CASSLGSINTEAFF
.,TRBV25-1,TRBJ1-3,.,15,TGTGCCAGCAGTGAACCGACATCCTCTGGAAACACCATATATTTT,CASSEPTSSGNTIYF
.,TRBV7-9,TRBJ1-1,.,14,TGTGCCAGCAGCCCCAGTGTTGTACACACTGAAGCTTTCTTT,CASSPSVVHTEAFF
few,TRBV2,TRBJ2-7,TRBD1,13,TGTGCCAGCAACTGGGACAGGGGAGACGAGCAGTACTTC,CASNWDRGDEQYF
once,TRBV7-9,TRBJ2-7,.,14,TGTGCCAGCAGTTTATCGTGGGGAGGAGTCGAGCAGTACTTC,CASSLSWGGVEQYF
.,TRBV2,TRBJ2-3,TRBD2,14,TGTGCCAGCGACACTAGCGGGGTTACAGATACGCAGTATTTT,CASDTSGVTDTQYF
many,TRBV9,TRBJ1-2,.,12,TGTGCCAGCAGCACCGGGACAAGGAGCTACACCTTC,CASSTGTRSYTF
.,TRBV7-9,TRBJ1-6,.,17,TGTGCCAGCAGCTTGGAGGTTAGGCAGAGAAGTAATTCACCCCTCCACTTT,CASSLEVRQRSNSPLHF
.,TRBV13,TRBJ2-1,TRBD2,19,TGTGCCAGCAGCACTAAACTAGCGGGGGACCGTCCTGAGGATAATGAGCAGTTCTTC,CASSTKLAGDRPEDNEQFF
few,TRBV15,TRBJ2-2,TRBD1,16,TGTGCCACCAGCAGAGACCCAGGGGGACACACCGGGGAGCTGTTTTTT,CATSRDPGGHTGELFF
.,TRBV20-1,TRBJ2-7,.,13,TGCAGTGCTTGTTGCGGTAGCGACTACGAGCAGTACTTC,CSACCGSDYEQYF
.,TRBV20-1,TRBJ1-5,.,12,TGCAGTGCTCGCCGACAGGATCAGCCCCAGCATTTT,CSARRQDQPQHF
once,TRBV12-3/TRBV12-4,TRBJ2-5,TRBD1,14,TGTGCCAGCAGTTCAACAGGGGTTCAAGAGACCCAGTACTTC,CASSSTGVQETQYF
few,TRBV20-1,TRBJ1-2,TRBD1,14,TGCAGTGCTCGAGGTTCAGGGGGTGCCTATGGCTACACCTTC,CSARGSGGAYGYTF
.,TRBV10-3,TRBJ2-1,TRBD2,16,TGTGCCATCAGTGAGTATGCGGGGGAGATCTACAATGAGCAGTTCTTC,CAISEYAGEIYNEQFF
.,TRBV20-1,TRBJ2-7,.,12,TGCAGTGCTAGTGCTATGGTGAACGAGCAGTACTTC,CSASAMVNEQYF
.,TRBV11-2,TRBJ2-1,.,13,TGTGCCAGCAGCTTAGGACAGGCGCCATGGCAGTTCTTC,CASSLGQAPWQFF
.,TRBV7-6,TRBJ2-2,TRBD1,15,TGTGCCAGCAGCTTAGAAGGACAGGGTTCCGGGGAGCTGTTTTTT,CASSLEGQGSGELFF